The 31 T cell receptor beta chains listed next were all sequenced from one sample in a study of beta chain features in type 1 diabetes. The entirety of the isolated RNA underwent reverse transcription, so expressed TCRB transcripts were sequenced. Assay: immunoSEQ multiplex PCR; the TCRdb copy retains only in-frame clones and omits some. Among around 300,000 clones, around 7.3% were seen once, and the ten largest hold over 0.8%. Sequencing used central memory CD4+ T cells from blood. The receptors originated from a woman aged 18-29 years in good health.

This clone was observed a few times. The CDR3, as DNA: TGTGCCAGCACTAATTACAATGAGCAGTTCTTC. It specifies CASTNYNEQFF. The V gene is TRBV2, the J gene TRBJ2-1, with D unclear. This CDR3 comprises 11 residues. Trimming cost V 7 bases and J 4 bases, with 5 bases left between them. In germline, CDR1 is SNHLY, CDR2 FYNNEI. The entire variable domain, with the rest obtained from reference TRBV2 and TRBJ2-1, is as follows: EPEVTQTPSHQVTQMGQEVILRCVPISNHLYFYWYRQILGQKVEFLVSFYNNEISEKSEIFDDQFSVERPDGSNFTLKIRSTKLEDSAMYFCASTNYNEQFFGPGTRLTVL.

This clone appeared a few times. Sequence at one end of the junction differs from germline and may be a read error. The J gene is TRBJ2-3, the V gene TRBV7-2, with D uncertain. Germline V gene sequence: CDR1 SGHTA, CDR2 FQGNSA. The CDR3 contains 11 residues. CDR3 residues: CASSLVEQPFF. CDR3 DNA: TGTGCCAGCAGCTTAGTTGAACAACCGTTTTTT. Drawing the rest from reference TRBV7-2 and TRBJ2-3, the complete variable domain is GAGVSQSPSNKVTEKGKDVELRCDPISGHTALYWYRQSLGQGLEFLIYFQGNSAPDKSGLPSDRFSAERTGGSVSTLTIQRTQQEDSAVYLCASSLVEQPFFGPGTRLTVL.

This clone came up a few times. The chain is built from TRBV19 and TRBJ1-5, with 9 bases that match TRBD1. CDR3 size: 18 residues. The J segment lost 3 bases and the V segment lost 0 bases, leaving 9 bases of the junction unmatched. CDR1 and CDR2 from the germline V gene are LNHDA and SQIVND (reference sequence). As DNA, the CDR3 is TGTGCCAGTAGTATAGACGAGTGGGACAGGGCTACCAATCAGCCCCAGCATTTT. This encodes CASSIDEWDRATNQPQHF.

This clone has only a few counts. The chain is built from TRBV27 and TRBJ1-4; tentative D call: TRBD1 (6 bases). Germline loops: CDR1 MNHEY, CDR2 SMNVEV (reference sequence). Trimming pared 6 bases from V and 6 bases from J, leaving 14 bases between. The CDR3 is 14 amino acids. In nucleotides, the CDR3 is TGTGCCAGCAGGCCACAGGGAAACGATGAAAAACTGTTTTTT. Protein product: CASRPQGNDEKLFF. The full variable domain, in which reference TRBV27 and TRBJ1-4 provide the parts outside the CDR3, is EAQVTQNPRYLITVTGKKLTVTCSQNMNHEYMSWYRQDPGLGLRQIYYSMNVEVTDKGDVPEGYKVSRKEKRNFPLILESPSPNQTSLYFCASRPQGNDEKLFFGSGTQLSVL.

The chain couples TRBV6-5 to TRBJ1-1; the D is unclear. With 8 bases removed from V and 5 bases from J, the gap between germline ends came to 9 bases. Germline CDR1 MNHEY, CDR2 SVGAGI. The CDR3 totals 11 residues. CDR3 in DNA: TGTGCCAGCCGAGGTCGGACTGAAGCTTTCTTT. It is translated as CASRGRTEAFF.

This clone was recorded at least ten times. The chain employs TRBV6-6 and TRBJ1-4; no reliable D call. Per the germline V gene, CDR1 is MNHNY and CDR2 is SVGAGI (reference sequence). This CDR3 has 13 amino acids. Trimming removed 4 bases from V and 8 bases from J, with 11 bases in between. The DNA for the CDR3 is TGTGCCAGCAGTTTTCCGGGGTACGAAAAACTGTTTTTT. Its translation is CASSFPGYEKLFF.

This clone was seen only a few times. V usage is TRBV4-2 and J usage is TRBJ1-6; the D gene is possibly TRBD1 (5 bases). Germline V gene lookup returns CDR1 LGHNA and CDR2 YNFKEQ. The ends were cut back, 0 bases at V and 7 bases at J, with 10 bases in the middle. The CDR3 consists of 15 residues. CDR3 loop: CASSQELGVNSPLHF. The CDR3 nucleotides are TGTGCCAGCAGCCAAGAATTGGGGGTAAATTCACCCCTCCACTTT.

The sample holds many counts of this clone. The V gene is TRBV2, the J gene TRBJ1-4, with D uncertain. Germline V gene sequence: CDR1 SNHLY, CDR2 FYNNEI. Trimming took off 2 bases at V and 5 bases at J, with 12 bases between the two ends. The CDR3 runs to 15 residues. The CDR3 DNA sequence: TGTGCCAGCAGTGAATCGGAGTCGGGCAATGAAAAACTGTTTTTT. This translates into CASSESESGNEKLFF. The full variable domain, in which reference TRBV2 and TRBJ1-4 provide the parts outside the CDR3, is EPEVTQTPSHQVTQMGQEVILRCVPISNHLYFYWYRQILGQKVEFLVSFYNNEISEKSEIFDDQFSVERPDGSNFTLKIRSTKLEDSAMYFCASSESESGNEKLFFGSGTQLSVL.

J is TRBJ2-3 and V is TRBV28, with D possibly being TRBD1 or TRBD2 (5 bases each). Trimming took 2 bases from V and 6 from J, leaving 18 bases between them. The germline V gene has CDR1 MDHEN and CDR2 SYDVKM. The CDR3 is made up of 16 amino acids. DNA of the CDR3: TGTGCCAGCAGTTTAGGTGGGGACGGGAACGGCGATACGCAGTATTTT. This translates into CASSLGGDGNGDTQYF.

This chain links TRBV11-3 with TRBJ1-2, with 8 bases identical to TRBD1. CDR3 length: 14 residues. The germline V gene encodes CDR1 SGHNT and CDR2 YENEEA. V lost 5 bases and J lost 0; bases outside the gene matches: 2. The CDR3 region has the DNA TGTGCCAGCAGCCCAGGGGGCTCTAACTATGGCTACACCTTC. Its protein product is CASSPGGSNYGYTF.

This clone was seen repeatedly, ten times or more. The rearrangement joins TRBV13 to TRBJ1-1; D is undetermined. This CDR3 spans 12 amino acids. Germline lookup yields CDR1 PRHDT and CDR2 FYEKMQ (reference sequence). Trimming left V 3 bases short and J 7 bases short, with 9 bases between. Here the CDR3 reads CASSLRFGEAFF. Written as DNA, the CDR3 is TGTGCCAGCAGCTTGCGCTTTGGTGAAGCTTTCTTT.

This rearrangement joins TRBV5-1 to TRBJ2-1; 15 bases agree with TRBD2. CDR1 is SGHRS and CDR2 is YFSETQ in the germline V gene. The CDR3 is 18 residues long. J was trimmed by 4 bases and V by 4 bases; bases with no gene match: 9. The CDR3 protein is CASSLGLAGGPGYNEQFF. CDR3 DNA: TGCGCCAGCAGCCTCGGACTAGCGGGGGGGCCGGGTTACAATGAGCAGTTCTTC.

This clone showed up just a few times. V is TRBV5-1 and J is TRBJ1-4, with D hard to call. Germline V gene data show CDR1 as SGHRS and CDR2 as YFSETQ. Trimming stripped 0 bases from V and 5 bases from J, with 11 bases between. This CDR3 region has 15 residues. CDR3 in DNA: TGCGCCAGCAGCTTGGCGGCGGGGAACAATGAAAAACTGTTTTTT. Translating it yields CASSLAAGNNEKLFF. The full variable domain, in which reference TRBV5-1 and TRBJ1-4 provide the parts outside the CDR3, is KAGVTQTPRYLIKTRGQQVTLSCSPISGHRSVSWYQQTPGQGLQFLFEYFSETQRNKGNFPGRFSGRQFSNSRSEMNVSTLELGDSALYLCASSLAAGNNEKLFFGSGTQLSVL.

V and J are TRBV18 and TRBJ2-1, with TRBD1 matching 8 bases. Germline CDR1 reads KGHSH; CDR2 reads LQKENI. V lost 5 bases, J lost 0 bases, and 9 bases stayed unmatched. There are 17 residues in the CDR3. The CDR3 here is CASSAFPGQDSYNEQFF. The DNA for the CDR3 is TGTGCCAGCTCAGCCTTCCCGGGACAGGACTCCTACAATGAGCAGTTCTTC.

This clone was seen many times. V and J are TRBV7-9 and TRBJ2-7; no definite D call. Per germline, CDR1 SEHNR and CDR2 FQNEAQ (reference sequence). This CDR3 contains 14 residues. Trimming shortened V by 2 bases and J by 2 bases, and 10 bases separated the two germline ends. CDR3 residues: CASSLRHGPYEQYF. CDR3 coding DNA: TGTGCCAGCAGCTTAAGACACGGACCCTACGAGCAGTACTTC.

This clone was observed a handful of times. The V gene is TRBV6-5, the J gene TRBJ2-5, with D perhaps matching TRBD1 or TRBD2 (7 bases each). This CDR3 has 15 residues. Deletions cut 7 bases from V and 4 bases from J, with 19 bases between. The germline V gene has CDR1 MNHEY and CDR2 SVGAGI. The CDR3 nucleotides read TGTGCCAGCACCCAAGCGGGACAGTCTGGAGAGACCCAGTACTTC. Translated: CASTQAGQSGETQYF.

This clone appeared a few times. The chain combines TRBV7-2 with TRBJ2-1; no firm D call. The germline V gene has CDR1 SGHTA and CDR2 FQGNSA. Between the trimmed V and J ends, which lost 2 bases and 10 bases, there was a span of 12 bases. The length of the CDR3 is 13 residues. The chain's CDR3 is CASSLSRQVEQFF. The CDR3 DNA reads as TGTGCCAGCAGCTTAAGCCGGCAGGTCGAGCAGTTCTTC. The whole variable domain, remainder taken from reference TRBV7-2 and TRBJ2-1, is GAGVSQSPSNKVTEKGKDVELRCDPISGHTALYWYRQSLGQGLEFLIYFQGNSAPDKSGLPSDRFSAERTGGSVSTLTIQRTQQEDSAVYLCASSLSRQVEQFFGPGTRLTVL.

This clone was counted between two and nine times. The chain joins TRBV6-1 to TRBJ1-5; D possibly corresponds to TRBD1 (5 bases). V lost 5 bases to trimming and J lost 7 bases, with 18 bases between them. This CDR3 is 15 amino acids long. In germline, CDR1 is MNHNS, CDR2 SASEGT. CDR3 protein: CASSPGMRANQPQHF. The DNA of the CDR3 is TGTGCCAGCAGTCCAGGGATGAGGGCCAACCAGCCCCAGCATTTT.

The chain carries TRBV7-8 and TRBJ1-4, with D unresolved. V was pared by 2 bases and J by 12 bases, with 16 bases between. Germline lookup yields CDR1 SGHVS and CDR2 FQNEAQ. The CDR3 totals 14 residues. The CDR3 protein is CASSLIRSRAELFF. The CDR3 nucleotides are TGTGCCAGCAGCTTAATCAGATCACGAGCGGAACTGTTTTTT.

The CDR3 region has the DNA TGTGCCAGCAGACTTAATCCCGGGACTAGCGGGAGGTCCTACAATGAGCAGTTCTTC. This encodes CASRLNPGTSGRSYNEQFF. The genes are TRBV11-3 and TRBJ2-1; 15 positions match TRBD2. The CDR3 consists of 19 residues. After removal of 6 bases from V and 1 base from J, the junction contained 10 bases not matched to a gene. Germline V gene sequence: CDR1 SGHNT, CDR2 YENEEA. The full variable domain, in which reference TRBV11-3 and TRBJ2-1 provide the parts outside the CDR3, is EAGVVQSPRYKIIEKKQPVAFWCNPISGHNTLYWYLQNLGQGPELLIRYENEEAVDDSQLPKDRFSAERLKGVDSTLKIQPAELGDSAVYLCASRLNPGTSGRSYNEQFFGPGTRLTVL.

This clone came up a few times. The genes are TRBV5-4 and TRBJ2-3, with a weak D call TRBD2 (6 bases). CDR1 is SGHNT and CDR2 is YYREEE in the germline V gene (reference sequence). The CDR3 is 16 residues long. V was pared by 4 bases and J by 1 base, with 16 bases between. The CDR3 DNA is TGTGCCAGCAGCCCCGTTGGAGGGGAGGGCACAGATACGCAGTATTTT. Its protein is CASSPVGGEGTDTQYF.

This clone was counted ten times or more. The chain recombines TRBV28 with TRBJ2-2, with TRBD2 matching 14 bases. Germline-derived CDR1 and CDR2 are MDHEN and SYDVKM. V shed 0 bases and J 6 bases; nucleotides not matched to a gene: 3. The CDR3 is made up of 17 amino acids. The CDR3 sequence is CASSLWRLAGGPGELFF. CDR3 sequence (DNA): TGTGCCAGCAGTTTATGGAGACTAGCGGGGGGGCCCGGGGAGCTGTTTTTT.

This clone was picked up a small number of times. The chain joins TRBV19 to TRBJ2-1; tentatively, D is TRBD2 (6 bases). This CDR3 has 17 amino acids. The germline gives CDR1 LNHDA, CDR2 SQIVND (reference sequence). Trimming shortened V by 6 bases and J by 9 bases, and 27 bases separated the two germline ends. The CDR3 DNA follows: TGTGCCAGTAGAGAGACAAGCTTTAGGCGGGGTAGGGGTGAGCAGTTCTTC. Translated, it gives CASRETSFRRGRGEQFF.

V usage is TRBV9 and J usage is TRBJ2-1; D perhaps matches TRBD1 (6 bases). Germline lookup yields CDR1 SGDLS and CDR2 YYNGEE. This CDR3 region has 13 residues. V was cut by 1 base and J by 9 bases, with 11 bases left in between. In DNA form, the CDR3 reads TGTGCCAGCAGCGTACTGGACAGCGCTGAGCAGTTCTTC. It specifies CASSVLDSAEQFF.

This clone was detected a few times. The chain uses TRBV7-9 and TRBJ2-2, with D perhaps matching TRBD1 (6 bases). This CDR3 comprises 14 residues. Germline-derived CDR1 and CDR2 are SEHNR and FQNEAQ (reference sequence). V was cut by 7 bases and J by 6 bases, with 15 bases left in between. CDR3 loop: CASTNRDWAGELFF. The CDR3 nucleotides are TGTGCCAGCACGAACAGGGATTGGGCCGGGGAGCTGTTTTTT.

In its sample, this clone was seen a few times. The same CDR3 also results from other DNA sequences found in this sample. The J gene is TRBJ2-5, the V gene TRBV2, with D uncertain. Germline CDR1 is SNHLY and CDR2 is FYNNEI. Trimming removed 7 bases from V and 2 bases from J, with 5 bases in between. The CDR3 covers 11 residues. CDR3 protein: CASKFQETQYF. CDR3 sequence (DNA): TGTGCCAGCAAATTTCAAGAGACCCAGTACTTC.

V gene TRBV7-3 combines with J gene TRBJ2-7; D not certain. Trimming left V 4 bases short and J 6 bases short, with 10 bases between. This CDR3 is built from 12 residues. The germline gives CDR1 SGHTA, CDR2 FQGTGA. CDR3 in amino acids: CASSSSSLEQYF. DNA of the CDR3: TGTGCCAGCAGCTCCTCGAGTCTCGAGCAGTACTTC.

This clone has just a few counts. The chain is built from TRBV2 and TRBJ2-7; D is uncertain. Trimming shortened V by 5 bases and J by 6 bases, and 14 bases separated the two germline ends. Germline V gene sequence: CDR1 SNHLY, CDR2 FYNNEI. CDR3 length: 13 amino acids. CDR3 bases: TGTGCCAGCAGTCAATCCCTCTCCAGCGAGCAGTACGTC. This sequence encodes CASSQSLSSEQYV.

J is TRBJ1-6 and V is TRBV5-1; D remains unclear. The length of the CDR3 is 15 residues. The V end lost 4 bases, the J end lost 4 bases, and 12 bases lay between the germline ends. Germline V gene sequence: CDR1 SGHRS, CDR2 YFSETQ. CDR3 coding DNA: TGCGCCAGCAGCCAAGATCATCAGTATAATTCACCCCTCCACTTT. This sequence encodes CASSQDHQYNSPLHF.

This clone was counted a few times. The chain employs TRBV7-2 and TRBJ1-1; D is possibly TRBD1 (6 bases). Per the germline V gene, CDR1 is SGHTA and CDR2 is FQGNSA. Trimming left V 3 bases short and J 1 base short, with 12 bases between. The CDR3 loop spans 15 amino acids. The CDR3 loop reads CASSLHRVENTEAFF. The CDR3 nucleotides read TGTGCCAGCAGCTTGCACAGGGTTGAGAACACTGAAGCTTTCTTT.

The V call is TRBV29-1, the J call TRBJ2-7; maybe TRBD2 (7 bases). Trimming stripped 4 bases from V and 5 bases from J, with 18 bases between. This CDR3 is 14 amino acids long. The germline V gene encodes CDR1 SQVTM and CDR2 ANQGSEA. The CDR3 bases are TGCAGCGTTGGTGGATGGAGGGGGGGCAACGAGCAGTACTTC. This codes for CSVGGWRGGNEQYF.